The 9 T cell receptor beta chains below all came from one sample that was sequenced in a study of blood T cell repertoires in COVID-19. Profiling relied on immunoSEQ multiplex PCR, and the TCRdb table lists in-frame clones only, not all of them. Altogether approximately 12,000 clones are present, roughly four fifths being singletons, with the ten largest covering around 4%. Sequenced: peripheral blood. The origin of the receptors is a woman aged 55-70 years with acute or convalescent COVID-19.

The chain has TRBV7-6 and TRBJ2-5, with 13 bases matching TRBD2. The V gene's germline CDR1 is SGHVS and CDR2 FNYEAQ. This CDR3 is built from 17 residues. The V gene end was trimmed by 5 bases and the J gene end by 3 bases; junction bases not matched to a gene: 9. The DNA of the CDR3 is TGTGCCAGCAGCCCTGCCACTACTAGCGGGGGGGAAGAGACCCAGTACTTC. Protein product: CASSPATTSGGEETQYF.

The chain has TRBV6-5 and TRBJ1-3, with D hard to call. V lost 2 bases and J 0 bases, leaving 8 bases between the germline ends. The CDR3 totals 15 residues. Germline V gene lookup returns CDR1 MNHEY and CDR2 SVGAGI. The CDR3: CASSYESRSGNTIYF. The CDR3 nucleotides read TGTGCCAGCAGTTACGAGAGTCGCTCTGGAAACACCATATATTTT.

The rearrangement joins TRBV5-1 to TRBJ1-6, with 9 bases aligning to TRBD1. The CDR3 is made up of 15 amino acids. Germline V gene data show CDR1 as SGHRS and CDR2 as YFSETQ. V shed 3 bases, J shed 10 bases, and the junction held 8 bases outside the gene matches. In DNA, the CDR3 is TGCGCCAGCAGCTCGAATACAGGGGGCGTCTCACCCCTCCACTTT. Translation: CASSSNTGGVSPLHF.

The V call is TRBV6-6, the J call TRBJ1-1, with D uncertain. The CDR3 contains 13 residues. The V gene's germline CDR1 is MNHNY and CDR2 SVGAGI (reference sequence). V lost 7 bases and J 0 bases, leaving 9 bases between the germline ends. CDR3 nucleotides: TGTGCCAGCATCAACTCCATGAACACTGAAGCTTTCTTT. This sequence encodes CASINSMNTEAFF.

The chain uses TRBV7-9 and TRBJ2-3; 10 bases are shared with TRBD2. The CDR3 totals 17 residues. The germline CDR1 and CDR2 sequences are SEHNR and FQNEAQ (reference sequence). Trimming removed 1 base from V and 0 bases from J; junction bases left unmatched: 4. The CDR3 nucleotides are TGTGCCAGCAGCTTAGAGTTAGCGGGGGGTAGCACAGATACGCAGTATTTT. Protein: CASSLELAGGSTDTQYF.

The chain joins TRBV7-9 to TRBJ2-5, with no clear D. Germline V gene lookup returns CDR1 SEHNR and CDR2 FQNEAQ (reference sequence). Trimming left V 5 bases short and J 5 bases short, with 12 bases between. The CDR3 contains 13 residues. CDR3 sequence reads: CASSAISRETQYF. In DNA, the CDR3 is TGTGCCAGCAGCGCCATTAGTCGTGAGACCCAGTACTTC.

This chain connects TRBV18 to TRBJ2-1; 10 bases are shared with TRBD2. Germline-derived CDR1 and CDR2 are KGHSH and LQKENI. V trimming: 0 bases; J trimming: 7 bases; junction bases outside the gene matches: 6. This CDR3 region has 16 residues. CDR3 in DNA: TGTGCCAGCTCACCACCGGGGTCTAGCGGGGGAAATGAGCAGTTCTTC. This gives the protein CASSPPGSSGGNEQFF.

This clone was observed a handful of times. CDR3 DNA: TGCGCCAGCAGCCAGACCAATTGGGACAGGGCCTACGAGCAGTACTTC. Protein: CASSQTNWDRAYEQYF. The chain is built from TRBV4-1 and TRBJ2-7; 9 bases fit TRBD1. V lost 3 bases to trimming and J lost 2 bases; unmatched junction nucleotides: 8. The CDR3 length is 16 residues. From germline, CDR1 is MGHRA and CDR2 YSYEKL.

This clone was detected once. The chain links TRBV10-3 to TRBJ1-2, with D possibly TRBD1 on 6 matching bases. The V end lost 0 bases, the J end lost 7 bases, and 9 bases lay between the germline ends. The CDR3 is 13 residues long. The germline V gene encodes CDR1 ENHRY and CDR2 SYGVKD. This CDR3 reads CAISESRGSGYTF. The CDR3 bases are TGTGCCATCAGTGAGTCGAGGGGGTCTGGCTACACCTTC.